These T cell receptor beta chains were read from a single sample in a study of Ad26.COV2.S vaccination and SARS-CoV-2 variants. The protocol was immunoSEQ multiplex PCR, while the TCRdb copy is restricted to in-frame clones and leaves out a portion. The sample has 400,000 to 450,000 clones, roughly 91% seen once. Source: peripheral blood, taken in a trial of Ad26.COV2.S vaccine versus placebo. The receptor set was obtained from a person between 18 and 59 years old who received the Ad26.COV2.S COVID-19 vaccine or a placebo. CDR3s include the opening cysteine and the closing phenylalanine or tryptophan. D genes are given only for firm matches. Where a row states a size, it is once, few, many or the class of an expanded clone; other rows omit it.

d_gene	v_gene	j_gene	abundance	CDR3aa	CDR3nt
NA	TRBV5-4	TRBJ2-5	NA	CASSKLRQEKIGLIETQYF	TGTGCCAGCAGCAAACTGCGGCAGGAAAAGATCGGGCTAATAGAGACCCAGTACTTC
NA	TRBV20-1	TRBJ1-4	NA	CSAREDEKLFF	TGCAGTGCTAGAGAAGATGAAAAACTGTTTTTT
TRBD1	TRBV30	TRBJ2-7	NA	CAWRGTGGQNEQYF	TGTGCCTGGAGGGGGACAGGGGGTCAGAACGAGCAGTACTTC
NA	TRBV7-3	TRBJ2-2	NA	CASSLDGNTRGELFF	TGTGCCAGCAGCTTAGATGGGAACACTCGCGGGGAGCTGTTTTTT
TRBD1	TRBV29-1	TRBJ2-5	NA	CSVITDRGLQETQYF	TGCAGCGTGATTACGGACAGGGGACTCCAAGAGACCCAGTACTTC
NA	TRBV15	TRBJ1-5	NA	CATSRDDRRDQPQHF	TGTGCCACCAGCAGAGATGACAGGCGGGACCAGCCCCAGCATTTT
NA	TRBV18	TRBJ2-2	NA	CASSEQGGGVNTGELFF	TGTGCCAGCTCAGAACAGGGAGGCGGGGTGAACACCGGGGAGCTGTTTTTT
NA	TRBV7-2	TRBJ2-7	few	CASSLRQLLTKQYF	TGTGCCAGCAGCCTACGACAGCTACTAACGAAGCAGTACTTC
NA	TRBV5-4	TRBJ1-3	NA	CASSTDPSGNTIYF	TGTGCCAGCAGTACCGACCCCTCTGGAAACACCATATATTTT
TRBD2	TRBV27	TRBJ2-7	NA	CASTGPATSGTGYEQYF	TGTGCCAGCACAGGTCCCGCGACTAGCGGGACCGGGTACGAGCAGTACTTC
TRBD2	TRBV7-7	TRBJ2-1	few	CASSPGTSGGEQFF	TGTGCCAGCAGCCCCGGGACTAGCGGGGGTGAGCAGTTCTTC
NA	TRBV14	TRBJ2-1	NA	CASSPRSGPLSYNEQFF	TGTGCCAGCAGCCCCCGGTCGGGCCCCCTATCCTACAATGAGCAGTTCTTC
NA	TRBV4-3	TRBJ2-5	NA	CASSQVWDRGQETQYF	TGCGCCAGCAGCCAAGTTTGGGATAGGGGCCAAGAGACCCAGTACTTC
NA	TRBV5-4	TRBJ2-1	NA	CASSLERTRSYNEQFF	TGTGCCAGCAGCTTGGAACGGACTCGCTCCTACAATGAGCAGTTCTTC
NA	TRBV28	TRBJ2-7	NA	CASSLPTSEQYF	TGTGCCAGCAGTCTACCAACATCCGAGCAGTACTTC
NA	TRBV3-1/TRBV3-2	TRBJ1-2	NA	CASSQMSPTGSYGYTF	TGTGCCAGCAGCCAGATGTCGCCAACAGGAAGCTATGGCTACACCTTC
TRBD2	TRBV5-6	TRBJ2-1	NA	CASSSAGGMGEQFF	TGTGCCAGCAGCTCGGCGGGAGGGATGGGTGAGCAGTTCTTC
NA	TRBV19	TRBJ2-5	once	CASSMQGQETQYF	TGTGCCAGTAGTATGCAGGGCCAAGAGACCCAGTACTTC
TRBD2	TRBV30	TRBJ2-5	NA	CAWSIAGEFETQYF	TGTGCCTGGTCTATAGCGGGAGAATTTGAGACCCAGTACTTC
TRBD2	TRBV5-1	TRBJ2-1	NA	CASSLAAGATWDEQFF	TGCGCCAGCAGCTTGGCAGCGGGAGCGACTTGGGATGAGCAGTTCTTC